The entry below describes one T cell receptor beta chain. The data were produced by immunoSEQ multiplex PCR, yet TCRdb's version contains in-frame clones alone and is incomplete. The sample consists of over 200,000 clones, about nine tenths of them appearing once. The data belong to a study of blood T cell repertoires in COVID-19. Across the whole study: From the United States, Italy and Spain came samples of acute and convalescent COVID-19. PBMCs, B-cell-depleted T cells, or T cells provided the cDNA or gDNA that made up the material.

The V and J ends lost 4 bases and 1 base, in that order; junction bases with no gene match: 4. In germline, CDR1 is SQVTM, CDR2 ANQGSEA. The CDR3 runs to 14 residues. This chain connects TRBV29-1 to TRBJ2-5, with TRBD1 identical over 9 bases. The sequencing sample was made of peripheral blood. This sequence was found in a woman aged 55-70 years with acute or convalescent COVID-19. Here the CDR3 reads CSVARQGGQETQYF. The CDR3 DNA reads TGCAGCGTTGCGAGACAGGGGGGCCAAGAGACCCAGTACTTC.